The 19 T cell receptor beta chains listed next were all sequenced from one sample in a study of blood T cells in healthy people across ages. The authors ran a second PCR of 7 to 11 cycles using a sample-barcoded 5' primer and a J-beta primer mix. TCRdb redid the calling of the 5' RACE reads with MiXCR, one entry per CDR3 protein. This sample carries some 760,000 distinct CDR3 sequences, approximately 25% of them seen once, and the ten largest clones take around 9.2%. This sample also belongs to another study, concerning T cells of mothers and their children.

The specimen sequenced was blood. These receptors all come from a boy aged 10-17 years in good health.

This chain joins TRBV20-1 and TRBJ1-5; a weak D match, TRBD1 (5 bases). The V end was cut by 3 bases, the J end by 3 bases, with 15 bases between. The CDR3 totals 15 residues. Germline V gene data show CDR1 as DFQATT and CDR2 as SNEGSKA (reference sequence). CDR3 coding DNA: TGCAGTGCTAGTGGGGCTCCTGAATCCAATCAGCCCCAGCATTTT. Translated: CSASGAPESNQPQHF.

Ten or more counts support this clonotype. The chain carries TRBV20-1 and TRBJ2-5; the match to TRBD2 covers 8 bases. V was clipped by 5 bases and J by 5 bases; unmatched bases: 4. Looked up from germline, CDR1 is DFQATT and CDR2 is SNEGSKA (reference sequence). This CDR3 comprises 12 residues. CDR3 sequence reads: CSASGGRETQYF. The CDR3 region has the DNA TGCAGTGCTTCGGGGGGGCGGGAGACCCAGTACTTC.

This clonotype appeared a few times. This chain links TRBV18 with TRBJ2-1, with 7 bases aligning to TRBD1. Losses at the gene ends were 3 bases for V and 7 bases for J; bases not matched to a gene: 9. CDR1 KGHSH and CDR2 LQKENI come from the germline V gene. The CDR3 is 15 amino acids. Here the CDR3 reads CASSPFGTAQNEQFF. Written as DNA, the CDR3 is TGTGCCAGCTCACCGTTCGGGACAGCTCAAAATGAGCAGTTCTTC. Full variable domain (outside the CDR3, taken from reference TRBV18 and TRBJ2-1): NAGVMQNPRHLVRRRGQEARLRCSPMKGHSHVYWYRQLPEEGLKFMVYLQKENIIDESGMPKERFSAEFPKEGPSILRIQQVVRGDSAAYFCASSPFGTAQNEQFFGPGTRLTVL.

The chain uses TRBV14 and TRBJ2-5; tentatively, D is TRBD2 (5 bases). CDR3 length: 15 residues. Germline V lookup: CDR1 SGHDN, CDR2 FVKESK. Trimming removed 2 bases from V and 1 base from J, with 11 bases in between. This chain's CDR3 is CASSQLRGPQETQYF. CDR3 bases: TGTGCCAGCAGCCAACTCCGAGGGCCCCAAGAGACCCAGTACTTC.

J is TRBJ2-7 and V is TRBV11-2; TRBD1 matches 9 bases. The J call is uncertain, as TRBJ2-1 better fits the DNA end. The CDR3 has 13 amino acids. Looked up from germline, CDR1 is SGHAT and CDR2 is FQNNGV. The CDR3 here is CASSATGGNEQFF. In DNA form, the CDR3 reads TGTGCCAGCAGCGCGACAGGGGGCAATGAGCAGTTCTTC.

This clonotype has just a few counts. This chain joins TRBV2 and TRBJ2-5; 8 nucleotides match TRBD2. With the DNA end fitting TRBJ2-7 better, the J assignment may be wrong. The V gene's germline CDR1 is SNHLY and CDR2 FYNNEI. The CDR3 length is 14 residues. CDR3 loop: CAGNAGTSWYEQYF. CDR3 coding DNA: TGTGCCGGTAACGCCGGGACTAGTTGGTACGAGCAGTACTTC.

CDR3 nucleotides: TGCAGTGCTAGGCTCCTAAATGAGCAGTTCTTC. Encoded protein: CSARLLNEQFF. The chain couples TRBV20-1 to TRBJ2-1; the D is unclear. The germline V and J ends were trimmed by 3 bases and 7 bases, with 7 bases remaining between them. Germline values: CDR1 DFQATT, CDR2 SNEGSKA (reference sequence). This CDR3 has 11 amino acids.

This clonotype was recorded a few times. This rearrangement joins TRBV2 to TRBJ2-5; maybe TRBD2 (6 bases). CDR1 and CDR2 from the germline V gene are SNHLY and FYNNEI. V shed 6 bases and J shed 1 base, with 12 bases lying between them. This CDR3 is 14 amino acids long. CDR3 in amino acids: CASRPRGTQETQYF. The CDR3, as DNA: TGTGCCAGCAGGCCTCGGGGGACCCAAGAGACCCAGTACTTC.

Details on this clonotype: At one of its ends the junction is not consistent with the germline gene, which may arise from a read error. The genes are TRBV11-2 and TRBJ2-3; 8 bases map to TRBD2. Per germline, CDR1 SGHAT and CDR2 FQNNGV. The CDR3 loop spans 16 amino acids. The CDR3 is CTSSLNPAGATDTQYF. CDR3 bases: TGTACCAGCAGCCTAAACCCAGCGGGAGCAACAGATACGCAGTATTTT. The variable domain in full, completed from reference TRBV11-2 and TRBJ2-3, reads EAGVAQSPRYKIIEKRQSVAFWCNPISGHATLYWYQQILGQGPKLLIQFQNNGVVDDSQLPKDRFSAERLKGVDSTLKIQPAKLEDSAVYLCTSSLNPAGATDTQYFGPGTRLTVL.

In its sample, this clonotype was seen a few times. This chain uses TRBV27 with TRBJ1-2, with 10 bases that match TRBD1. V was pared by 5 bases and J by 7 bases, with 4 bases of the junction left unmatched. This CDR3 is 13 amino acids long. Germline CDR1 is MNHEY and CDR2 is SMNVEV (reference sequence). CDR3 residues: CASSPWTGGGYTF. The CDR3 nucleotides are TGTGCCAGCAGTCCCTGGACAGGGGGTGGCTACACCTTC.

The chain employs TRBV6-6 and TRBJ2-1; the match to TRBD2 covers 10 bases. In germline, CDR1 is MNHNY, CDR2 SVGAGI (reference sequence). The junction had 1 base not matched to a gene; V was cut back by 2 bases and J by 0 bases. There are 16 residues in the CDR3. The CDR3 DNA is TGTGCCAGCAGTTACGGACTAGCGGTCTCCTACAATGAGCAGTTCTTC. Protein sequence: CASSYGLAVSYNEQFF.

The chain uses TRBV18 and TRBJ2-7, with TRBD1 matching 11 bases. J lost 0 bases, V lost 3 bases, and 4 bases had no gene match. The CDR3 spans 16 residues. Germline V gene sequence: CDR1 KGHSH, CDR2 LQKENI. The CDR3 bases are TGTGCCAGCTCACCGATAGGGACAGGGGGCTCCTACGAGCAGTACTTC. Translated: CASSPIGTGGSYEQYF.

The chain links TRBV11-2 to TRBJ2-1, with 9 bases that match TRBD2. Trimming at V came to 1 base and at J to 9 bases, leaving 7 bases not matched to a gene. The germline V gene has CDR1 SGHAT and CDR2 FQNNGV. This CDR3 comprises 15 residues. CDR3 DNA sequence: TGTGCCAGCAGCTTAGCGCGGGGGGGCCAGATTGAGCAGTTCTTC. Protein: CASSLARGGQIEQFF.

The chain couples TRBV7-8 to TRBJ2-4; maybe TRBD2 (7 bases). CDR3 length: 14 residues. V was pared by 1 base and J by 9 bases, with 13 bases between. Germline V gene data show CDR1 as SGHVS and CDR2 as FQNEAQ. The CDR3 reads CASSLEGGASIQYF. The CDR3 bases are TGTGCCAGCAGCTTAGAGGGGGGGGCTAGCATTCAGTACTTC. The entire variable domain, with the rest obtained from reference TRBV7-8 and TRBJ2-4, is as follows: GAGVSQSPRYKVAKRGQDVALRCDPISGHVSLFWYQQALGQGPEFLTYFQNEAQLDKSGLPSDRFFAERPEGSVSTLKIQRTQQEDSAVYLCASSLEGGASIQYFGAGTRLSVL.

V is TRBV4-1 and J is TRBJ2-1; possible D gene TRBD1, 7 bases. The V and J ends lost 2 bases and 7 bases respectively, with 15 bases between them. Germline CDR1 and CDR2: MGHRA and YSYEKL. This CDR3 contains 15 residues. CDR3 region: CASSQPTAGQNEQFF. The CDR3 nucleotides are TGCGCCAGCAGCCAACCGACTGCGGGACAGAATGAGCAGTTCTTC.

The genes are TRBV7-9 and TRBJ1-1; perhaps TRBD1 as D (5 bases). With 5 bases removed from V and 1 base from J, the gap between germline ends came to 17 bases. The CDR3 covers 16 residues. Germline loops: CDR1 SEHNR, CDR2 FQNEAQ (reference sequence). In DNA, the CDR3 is TGTGCCAGCAGCCGATCAGGGTTGGGCTCGAACACTGAAGCTTTCTTT. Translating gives CASSRSGLGSNTEAFF.

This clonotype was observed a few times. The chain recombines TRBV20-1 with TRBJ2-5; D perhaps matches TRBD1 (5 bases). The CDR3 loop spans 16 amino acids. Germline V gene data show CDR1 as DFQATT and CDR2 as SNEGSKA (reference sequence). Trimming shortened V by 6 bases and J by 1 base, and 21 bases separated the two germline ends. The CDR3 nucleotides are TGCAGTGCCACCAAAATTGACAGAGCCCTCCAAGAGACCCAGTACTTC. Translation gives CSATKIDRALQETQYF.

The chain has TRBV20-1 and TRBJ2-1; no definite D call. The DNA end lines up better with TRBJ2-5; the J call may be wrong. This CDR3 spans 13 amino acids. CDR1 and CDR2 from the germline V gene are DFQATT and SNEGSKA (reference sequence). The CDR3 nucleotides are TGCAGTGCTAATGCGTTAGGGCTCGAGACCCAGTACTTC. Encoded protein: CSANALGLETQYF.

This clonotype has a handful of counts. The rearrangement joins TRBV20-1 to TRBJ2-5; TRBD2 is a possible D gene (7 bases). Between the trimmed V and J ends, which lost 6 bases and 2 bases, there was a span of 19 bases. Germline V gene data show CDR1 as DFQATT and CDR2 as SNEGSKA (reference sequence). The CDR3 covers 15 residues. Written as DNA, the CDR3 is TGCAGTGCCCGCTGGTGGGCGGGGGCTCAAGAGACCCAGTACTTC. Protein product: CSARWWAGAQETQYF.